Listed here are 21 T cell receptor beta chains from one sample, sequenced in a study of technical replicates of blood from a few donors. Clones were sequenced by immunoSEQ multiplex PCR, and TCRdb holds only the in-frame ones, with some missing. The sample includes roughly 12,000 clones, 90% to 95% of them seen just once. The sequenced sample was PBMCs. The receptor source for this set is a human donor in good health.

The CDR3, as DNA: TGTGCCAGCAGCTCCCCCGGACAGGGGGCCCAAGAGACCCAGTACTTC. It encodes CASSSPGQGAQETQYF. The V gene is TRBV7-8, the J gene TRBJ2-5; 11 bases align to TRBD1. Germline-derived CDR1 and CDR2 are SGHVS and FQNEAQ. V was clipped by 4 bases and J by 1 base; unmatched bases: 5. This CDR3 comprises 16 residues.

The chain carries TRBV11-2 and TRBJ2-5; 7 bases are a match to TRBD2. The CDR3 covers 18 residues. The germline gives CDR1 SGHAT, CDR2 FQNNGV. V shed 5 bases and J 1 base; nucleotides not matched to a gene: 16. The DNA for the CDR3 is TGTGCCAGCAGCGCAAGGCCGTCTCCAGCGGGGATCCAAGAGACCCAGTACTTC. This gives the protein CASSARPSPAGIQETQYF. Complete variable domain (other parts from reference TRBV11-2 and TRBJ2-5): EAGVAQSPRYKIIEKRQSVAFWCNPISGHATLYWYQQILGQGPKLLIQFQNNGVVDDSQLPKDRFSAERLKGVDSTLKIQPAKLEDSAVYLCASSARPSPAGIQETQYFGPGTRLLVL.

The chain is built from TRBV27 and TRBJ2-3; D may be TRBD1 (6 bases). The germline V gene encodes CDR1 MNHEY and CDR2 SMNVEV (reference sequence). This CDR3 contains 16 residues. Trimming cost V 2 bases and J 4 bases, with 16 bases left between them. This CDR3 reads CASSLAPGVGPDTQYF. As DNA, the CDR3 is TGTGCCAGCAGTTTAGCCCCAGGGGTGGGCCCAGATACGCAGTATTTT.

V gene TRBV6-6 combines with J gene TRBJ1-1; D is uncertain. Germline V gene sequence: CDR1 MNHNY, CDR2 SVGAGI (reference sequence). Deletions cut 0 bases from V and 3 bases from J, with 14 bases between. The CDR3 is 16 amino acids. The CDR3 protein is CASSYSPLGYDTEAFF. The CDR3, as DNA: TGTGCCAGCAGTTACTCCCCACTAGGATATGACACTGAAGCTTTCTTT.

The V and J genes are TRBV7-8 and TRBJ2-5; 8 bases match TRBD2. CDR3 length: 14 amino acids. CDR1 is SGHVS and CDR2 is FQNEAQ in the germline V gene. Unmatched junction bases numbered 2, after V lost 3 bases and J lost 2 bases. The CDR3 spells CASSLGLEQETQYF. The CDR3 coding sequence is TGTGCCAGCAGCTTGGGACTAGAGCAAGAGACCCAGTACTTC.

The chain employs TRBV18 and TRBJ2-7; 7 bases align to TRBD2. The CDR3 is 14 amino acids. With V trimmed by 0 bases and J by 6 bases, 5 bases remained unmatched. CDR1 KGHSH and CDR2 LQKENI come from the germline V gene. CDR3 sequence: CASSPPGGRGEQYF. CDR3 bases: TGTGCCAGCTCACCACCGGGGGGGAGGGGCGAGCAGTACTTC.

This clone has a handful of counts. The chain has TRBV6-4 and TRBJ2-6; D possibly corresponds to TRBD1 (7 bases). The CDR3 extends over 16 amino acids. Germline-derived CDR1 and CDR2 are MRHNA and SNTAGT. V was cut by 3 bases and J by 3 bases, with 12 bases left in between. The CDR3 reads CASSEEGAGGANVLTF. CDR3 coding DNA: TGTGCCAGCAGTGAGGAGGGGGCAGGTGGGGCCAACGTCCTGACTTTC.

The gene calls are TRBV4-1 and TRBJ2-5; D call uncertain. V was shortened by 0 bases and J by 1 base, with 12 bases between the two germline ends. The CDR3 runs to 16 residues. CDR1 is MGHRA and CDR2 is YSYEKL in the germline V gene. The DNA for the CDR3 is TGCGCCAGCAGCCAAGACGGAGTTTCGCCCCAAGAGACCCAGTACTTC. This codes for CASSQDGVSPQETQYF.

This rearrangement joins TRBV9 to TRBJ2-1, with TRBD2 matching over 11 bases. With V trimmed by 0 bases and J by 7 bases, 6 bases remained unmatched. The germline V gene has CDR1 SGDLS and CDR2 YYNGEE. The CDR3 has 16 residues. The CDR3 region has the DNA TGTGCCAGCAGCGTAGTAGCGGGAGGGCCCGTGAATGAGCAGTTCTTC. Protein sequence: CASSVVAGGPVNEQFF.

The chain has TRBV27 and TRBJ2-2; unclear D gene. Trimming removed 5 bases from V and 4 bases from J, with 11 bases in between. The CDR3 has 14 residues. Germline CDR1 MNHEY, CDR2 SMNVEV (reference sequence). CDR3 residues: CASSVHRFTGELFF. In DNA form, the CDR3 reads TGTGCCAGCAGTGTCCACAGATTCACCGGGGAGCTGTTTTTT.

The chain joins TRBV5-1 to TRBJ1-4, with 7 bases fitting TRBD1. V lost 4 bases to trimming and J lost 0 bases; unmatched junction nucleotides: 6. Germline assignment: CDR1 SGHRS and CDR2 YFSETQ. The CDR3 is 16 residues long. The CDR3 nucleotides are TGCGCCAGCAGCATCGGACAGGCAGCAACTAATGAAAAACTGTTTTTT. Translation: CASSIGQAATNEKLFF.

V usage is TRBV7-9 and J usage is TRBJ2-7; 7 bases agree with TRBD1. In germline, CDR1 is SEHNR, CDR2 FQNEAQ (reference sequence). The CDR3 is 13 amino acids. The V gene end was trimmed by 3 bases and the J gene end by 5 bases; junction bases not matched to a gene: 4. CDR3 nucleotides: TGTGCCAGCAGCTTCGGACAGGCCGACGAGCAGTACTTC. Its translation: CASSFGQADEQYF.

The genes are TRBV5-4 and TRBJ2-2, with 7 nucleotides matching TRBD1. CDR3 length equals 13 residues. CDR1 is SGHNT, CDR2 YYREEE, per germline (reference sequence). V gave up 2 bases and J gave up 7 bases; unmatched junction bases: 2. This CDR3 is CASSFTGDGELFF. Here the CDR3 DNA reads TGTGCCAGCAGCTTTACAGGGGACGGGGAGCTGTTTTTT.

The J gene is TRBJ2-1, the V gene TRBV14; possible D gene TRBD1, 7 bases. Germline V gene sequence: CDR1 SGHDN, CDR2 FVKESK. The CDR3 has 20 residues. V was shortened by 4 bases and J by 4 bases, with 29 bases between the two germline ends. The DNA for the CDR3 is TGTGCCAGCAGCCCAGGAAGGGGGCCCTCTAGCGCCACCATTTACAATGAGCAGTTCTTC. It translates to CASSPGRGPSSATIYNEQFF.

The chain has TRBV25-1 and TRBJ2-7, with a weak D call TRBD2 (6 bases). CDR1 is MGHDK, CDR2 SYGVNS, per germline. This CDR3 comprises 14 residues. V was shortened by 6 bases and J by 0 bases, with 12 bases between the two germline ends. CDR3 amino acids: CASSHSGASYEQYF. The DNA for the CDR3 is TGTGCCAGCAGCCATAGCGGTGCCTCCTACGAGCAGTACTTC.

This sequence joins TRBV27 and TRBJ1-1; D gene ambiguous. The germline V gene has CDR1 MNHEY and CDR2 SMNVEV (reference sequence). V gave up 3 bases and J gave up 8 bases, with 16 bases separating them. The CDR3 has 14 residues. CDR3 sequence reads: CASSFAQSSAEAFF. The CDR3 nucleotides read TGTGCCAGCAGTTTCGCACAGTCTTCGGCCGAAGCTTTCTTT.

This clone was observed a few times. V gene TRBV19 combines with J gene TRBJ2-7; no definite D call. CDR1 is LNHDA and CDR2 is SQIVND in the germline V gene (reference sequence). The CDR3 runs to 14 residues. V lost 4 bases, J lost 5 bases, and 15 bases lay in between. The CDR3 loop reads CASSTLSQVHEQYF. As DNA, the CDR3 is TGTGCCAGTAGTACCCTAAGTCAGGTCCACGAGCAGTACTTC.

DNA for the CDR3: TGTGCCAGCAGCCGAGGACAGGACCCTTACAATGAGCAGTTCTTC. Translated: CASSRGQDPYNEQFF. The rearrangement joins TRBV4-2 to TRBJ2-1, with 7 bases fitting TRBD1. The junction had 7 bases not matched to a gene; V was cut back by 4 bases and J by 4 bases. The CDR3 has 15 residues. Germline V CDR1 and CDR2: LGHNA, YNFKEQ.

The J gene is TRBJ2-5, the V gene TRBV5-4, with a weak D call TRBD2 (6 bases). This CDR3 spans 16 amino acids. Trimming shortened V by 2 bases and J by 4 bases, and 18 bases separated the two germline ends. The V gene's germline CDR1 is SGHNT and CDR2 YYREEE (reference sequence). Here the CDR3 reads CASSFGNGAGVETQYF. For the CDR3, the DNA is TGTGCCAGCAGCTTCGGTAATGGAGCGGGCGTAGAGACCCAGTACTTC.

This clone has just one count. The rearrangement uses TRBV10-1 and TRBJ2-2; tentatively, D is TRBD2 (5 bases). The length of the CDR3 is 15 residues. The ends were cut back, 2 bases at V and 7 bases at J, with 14 bases in the middle. The V gene's germline CDR1 is WNHNN and CDR2 SYGVQD (reference sequence). For the CDR3, the DNA is TGCGCCAGCAGTGAGGGAGTAGACTATGTCGGGGAGCTGTTTTTT. Protein sequence: CASSEGVDYVGELFF.

This chain connects TRBV4-2 to TRBJ2-3; D possibly corresponds to TRBD2 (5 bases). V gave up 3 bases and J gave up 2 bases, with 24 bases separating them. The CDR3 is made up of 19 amino acids. From germline, CDR1 is LGHNA and CDR2 YNFKEQ. Written as DNA, the CDR3 is TGTGCCAGCAGCCACACTTTGGGAGCGCGGATGTCCCACACAGATACGCAGTATTTT. Amino acid sequence: CASSHTLGARMSHTDTQYF.